Sequencing of this T cell receptor (gamma chain) was carried out in a study of gamma delta lymphoproliferative disorders and STAT genes. TCRdb re-processed the multiplex PCR reads via CATT. The table shows 2,000 or so gamma-chain clones, with 12% occurring only once. This clone appeared a few times. It may be a read error: a sequence one base away is much more abundant. This sample also contains other DNA sequences that code for the same CDR3. This CDR3 contains 17 residues. V shed 0 bases and J 3 bases; nucleotides not matched to a gene: 10. The germline gives CDR1 EGSNGY, CDR2 YDSYNSKV. Genomic DNA from isolated PBMCs served as the sequencing template.

This clonotype originated in a human donor with gamma-delta T-cell large granular lymphocyte leukemia. This sequence joins TRGV2 and TRGJP1. TCRdb records no J gene; here it was assigned by comparing the DNA to germline. Source material: blood. This chain's CDR3 is CATWDGLSFATGWFKIF. CDR3 nucleotide sequence: TGTGCCACCTGGGACGGGCTCAGTTTCGCCACTGGTTGGTTCAAGATATTT.